What follows are 17 T cell receptor beta chains derived from one specimen sequenced in a study of graft-versus-host responses after intestinal transplantation. The repertoire was sequenced with immunoSEQ multiplex PCR; TCRdb's copy has only in-frame clones and lacks some. Altogether around 30,000 clones are present, 85% to 95% being singletons, with the ten largest covering 0.6% to 0.75%. The sequencing here drew on PBMCs, taken around 63 days after intestinal transplant. The receptor set was obtained from a human patient who received an intestinal transplant, so some T cells may come from the graft donor.

V gene TRBV27 combines with J gene TRBJ1-5; D may be TRBD1 (5 bases). The CDR3 has 14 amino acids. Trimming took 3 bases from V and 7 from J, leaving 13 bases between them. Per germline, CDR1 MNHEY and CDR2 SMNVEV (reference sequence). This chain's CDR3 is CASSFIGGGQPQHF. CDR3 DNA sequence: TGTGCCAGCAGTTTCATCGGGGGTGGACAGCCCCAGCATTTT.

V usage is TRBV6-1 and J usage is TRBJ2-6; a weak D match, TRBD2 (5 bases). V shed 10 bases and J shed 3 bases, with 13 bases lying between them. The CDR3 extends over 14 amino acids. CDR1 is MNHNS, CDR2 SASEGT, per germline. The CDR3 DNA sequence: TGTGCCACCGGACCGGAGGATGGGGCCAACGTCCTGACTTTC. It codes for CATGPEDGANVLTF.

The chain recombines TRBV5-1 with TRBJ1-1, with D uncertain. CDR3 length: 15 residues. The V end was cut by 0 bases, the J end by 1 base, with 10 bases between. Germline CDR1 reads SGHRS; CDR2 reads YFSETQ. CDR3 DNA: TGCGCCAGCAGCTTGGGTTGGGGAGGGAACACTGAAGCTTTCTTT. This gives the protein CASSLGWGGNTEAFF.

The chain employs TRBV9 and TRBJ1-2; D may be TRBD1 (5 bases). The CDR3 loop spans 16 amino acids. CDR1 is SGDLS, CDR2 YYNGEE, per germline. Trimming pared 0 bases from V and 2 bases from J, leaving 14 bases between. In DNA form, the CDR3 reads TGTGCCAGCAGCGTAGCTCTTTCAGGGCTCAACTATGGCTACACCTTC. Its translation is CASSVALSGLNYGYTF.

The chain uses TRBV7-9 and TRBJ1-2, with a possible D match to TRBD1 (5 bases). Trimming took off 6 bases at V and 7 bases at J, with 12 bases between the two ends. The CDR3 loop spans 12 amino acids. Germline loops: CDR1 SEHNR, CDR2 FQNEAQ (reference sequence). CDR3 coding DNA: TGTGCCAGCAGTCCCCAGGGAGGTGGCTACACCTTC. Its translation: CASSPQGGGYTF.

This clone was found once. The J gene is TRBJ2-1, the V gene TRBV10-2, with D unresolved. V lost 8 bases and J 8 bases, leaving 7 bases between the germline ends. Germline values: CDR1 WSHSY, CDR2 SAAADI. The CDR3 consists of 10 residues. CDR3 loop: CASGADEQFF. The CDR3 coding sequence is TGCGCCAGCGGAGCCGATGAGCAGTTCTTC.

The V gene is TRBV9, the J gene TRBJ2-4, with D maybe TRBD2 (6 bases). CDR1 is SGDLS, CDR2 YYNGEE, per germline. There are 14 residues in the CDR3. The V gene lost 3 bases and the J gene lost 2 bases, with 9 bases spanning the gap. The CDR3 sequence: CASSAGLSKNIQYF. The CDR3 DNA sequence: TGTGCCAGCAGCGCGGGACTGTCCAAAAACATTCAGTACTTC.

The V gene is TRBV7-9, the J gene TRBJ2-7, with 7 nucleotides matching TRBD2. Germline assignment: CDR1 SEHNR and CDR2 FQNEAQ (reference sequence). Losses at the gene ends were 5 bases for V and 5 bases for J; bases not matched to a gene: 9. There are 14 residues in the CDR3. The CDR3 nucleotides are TGTGCCAGCAGCAGGGGCGGGAGTAGGAACGAGCAGTACTTC. Amino acid sequence: CASSRGGSRNEQYF.

This sequence joins TRBV11-1 and TRBJ2-1, with 11 bases identical to TRBD2. The V gene's germline CDR1 is SGHAT and CDR2 FQDESV (reference sequence). V shed 6 bases and J 4 bases; nucleotides not matched to a gene: 5. CDR3 length equals 15 residues. The CDR3: CASSPGLAEYNEQFF. The CDR3 bases are TGTGCCAGCAGTCCGGGACTAGCGGAGTACAATGAGCAGTTCTTC.

The V gene is TRBV4-1, the J gene TRBJ2-6; 7 bases map to TRBD2. J gave up 0 bases and V 2 bases, and 10 bases lay outside the gene matches. CDR1 and CDR2 from the germline V gene are MGHRA and YSYEKL. The CDR3 runs to 19 residues. The CDR3 nucleotides read TGCGCCAGCAGCCAATCACTCTGGCGGGGGAGCTCTGGGGCCAACGTCCTGACTTTC. It yields the protein CASSQSLWRGSSGANVLTF.

The chain links TRBV5-1 to TRBJ1-2; 7 bases fit TRBD1. The CDR3 extends over 15 amino acids. The V and J ends lost 4 bases and 6 bases, in that order; junction bases with no gene match: 12. Germline V gene data show CDR1 as SGHRS and CDR2 as YFSETQ. The DNA for the CDR3 is TGCGCCAGCAGCACCCACCGACAGGGAAGGGATGGCTACACCTTC. Translated: CASSTHRQGRDGYTF.

The CDR3 bases are TGTGCCAGCAGTTACACAGGGGGCAACACTGAAGCTTTCTTT. It codes for CASSYTGGNTEAFF. V usage is TRBV6-5 and J usage is TRBJ1-1, with 9 bases that match TRBD1. The length of the CDR3 is 14 residues. Losses at the gene ends were 2 bases for V and 2 bases for J; bases not matched to a gene: 0. Per germline, CDR1 MNHEY and CDR2 SVGAGI.

The chain carries TRBV14 and TRBJ1-2, with 7 bases identical to TRBD1. The V gene end was trimmed by 6 bases and the J gene end by 2 bases; junction bases not matched to a gene: 3. The CDR3 covers 13 residues. CDR1 and CDR2 (germline): SGHDN, FVKESK. For the CDR3, the DNA is TGTGCCAGCAGACCGACAGGGAACTATGGCTACACCTTC. Protein sequence: CASRPTGNYGYTF. The full variable domain, its missing parts supplied by reference TRBV14 and TRBJ1-2, is EAGVTQFPSHSVIEKGQTVTLRCDPISGHDNLYWYRRVMGKEIKFLLHFVKESKQDESGMPNNRFLAERTGGTYSTLKVQPAELEDSGVYFCASRPTGNYGYTFGSGTRLTVV.

V is TRBV11-2 and J is TRBJ2-1; 12 nucleotides align to TRBD2. Losses at the gene ends were 2 bases for V and 4 bases for J; bases not matched to a gene: 0. CDR3 size: 15 residues. Germline V gives CDR1 SGHAT, CDR2 FQNNGV. Here the CDR3 reads CASSLLAGGYNEQFF. The DNA of the CDR3 is TGTGCCAGCAGCTTACTAGCGGGAGGGTACAATGAGCAGTTCTTC.

CDR3 nucleotides: TGTGCCAGCAGCTTTGGACAGGGGGGAACTGAAGCTTTCTTT. This gives the protein CASSFGQGGTEAFF. The rearrangement joins TRBV7-9 to TRBJ1-1; 10 nucleotides agree with TRBD1. Germline V gene data show CDR1 as SEHNR and CDR2 as FQNEAQ (reference sequence). V lost 3 bases to trimming and J lost 5 bases; unmatched junction nucleotides: 3. The CDR3 has 14 amino acids. The full variable domain, its missing parts supplied by reference TRBV7-9 and TRBJ1-1, is DTGVSQNPRHKITKRGQNVTFRCDPISEHNRLYWYRQTLGQGPEFLTYFQNEAQLEKSRLLSDRFSAERPKGSFSTLEIQRTEQGDSAMYLCASSFGQGGTEAFFGQGTRLTVV.

The gene calls are TRBV7-8 and TRBJ1-1, with D possibly matching TRBD1 (5 bases). CDR3 length equals 16 residues. Between the trimmed V and J ends, which lost 5 bases and 0 bases, there was a span of 16 bases. CDR1 is SGHVS and CDR2 is FQNEAQ in the germline V gene. The CDR3 nucleotides read TGTGCCAGCAGCCCAAGGAGGGGCAACATGAACACTGAAGCTTTCTTT. Translated, it gives CASSPRRGNMNTEAFF.

The chain is built from TRBV4-3 and TRBJ2-7, with TRBD1 identical over 7 bases. Germline V gene lookup returns CDR1 LGHNA and CDR2 YSLEER. V lost 0 bases and J lost 2; bases outside the gene matches: 22. The CDR3 contains 21 residues. CDR3 DNA sequence: TGCGCCAGCAGCCAAGAAAATGCCGGGACAGAAGCTACCCGGTTCCCCTACGAGCAGTACTTC. It codes for CASSQENAGTEATRFPYEQYF.